These 7 T cell receptor beta chains were all obtained from the same sample, sequenced in a study of T cells expressing NK-cell markers. TCRdb reworked the 5' RACE reads into one entry per CDR3 protein, no DNA. In total, the table holds about 460,000 distinct CDR3 sequences. The sequencing input was blood T cells: a sorted CD56 or NKG2C T cell subset, CD4+ or CD8+ T cells, or bulk PBMC T cells (not recorded which). These receptor sequences come from a woman aged 50 to 60 in good health.

The chain is built from TRBV5-1 and TRBJ2-3; TCRdb indicates TRBD1, and absent DNA this call remains unverified. The germline CDR1 and CDR2 sequences are SGHRS and YFSETQ. The CDR3 is 15 amino acids. This CDR3 is CASILARRGTDTQYF.

This sequence joins TRBV5-6 and TRBJ2-1. Per germline, CDR1 SGHDT and CDR2 YYEEEE. The CDR3 loop spans 15 amino acids. CDR3 sequence: CASSWTGGSYNEQFF. Using reference TRBV5-6 and TRBJ2-1 for the parts outside the CDR3, the full variable domain is DAGVTQSPTHLIKTRGQQVTLRCSPKSGHDTVSWYQQALGQGPQFIFQYYEEEERQRGNFPDRFSGHQFPNYSSELNVNALLLGDSALYLCASSWTGGSYNEQFFGPGTRLTVL.

The CDR3 protein is CASSWVTGLSGELFF. The chain carries TRBV5-5 and TRBJ2-2; TCRdb returns TRBD1, unconfirmable since there is no DNA. This CDR3 comprises 15 residues. Germline V gives CDR1 SGHKS, CDR2 YYEKEE (reference sequence).

The CDR3 loop is CSVDQGSNEQFF. The chain carries TRBV29-1 and TRBJ2-1; TCRdb returns TRBD1, unconfirmable since there is no DNA. Germline V gene sequence: CDR1 SQVTM, CDR2 ANQGSEA. This CDR3 is 12 amino acids long.

The V gene is TRBV7-9, the J gene TRBJ2-1. The germline CDR1 and CDR2 sequences are SEHNR and FQNEAQ (reference sequence). This CDR3 spans 15 amino acids. CDR3 amino acids: CASSLAQGLHNEQFF.

The CDR3 sequence is CASSYGSGRGTDTQYF. V gene TRBV6-2 or TRBV6-3 combines with J gene TRBJ2-3; the D call from TCRdb, TRBD2, cannot be confirmed without DNA. CDR1 and CDR2 from the germline V gene are MNHEY and SVGEGT. The CDR3 runs 16 residues.

V and J are TRBV10-2 and TRBJ2-3. Germline CDR1 WSHSY, CDR2 SAAADI. The CDR3 extends over 12 amino acids. The CDR3 is CASRGFLGTQYF.